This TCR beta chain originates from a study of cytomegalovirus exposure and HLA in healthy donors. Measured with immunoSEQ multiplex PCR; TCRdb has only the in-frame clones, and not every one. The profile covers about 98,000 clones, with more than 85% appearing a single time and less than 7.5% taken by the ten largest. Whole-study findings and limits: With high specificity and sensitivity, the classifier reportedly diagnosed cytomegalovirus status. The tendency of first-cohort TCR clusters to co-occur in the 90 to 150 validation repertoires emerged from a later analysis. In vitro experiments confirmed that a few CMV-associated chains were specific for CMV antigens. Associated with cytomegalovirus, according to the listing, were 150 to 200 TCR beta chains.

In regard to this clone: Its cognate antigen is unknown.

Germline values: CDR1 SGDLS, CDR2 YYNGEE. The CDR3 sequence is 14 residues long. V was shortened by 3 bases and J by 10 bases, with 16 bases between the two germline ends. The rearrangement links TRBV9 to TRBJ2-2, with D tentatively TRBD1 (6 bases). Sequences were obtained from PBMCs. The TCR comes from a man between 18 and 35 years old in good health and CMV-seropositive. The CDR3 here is CASSAQGLAEELFF. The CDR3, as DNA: TGTGCCAGCAGCGCCCAGGGGTTGGCCGAGGAGCTGTTTTTT.